The 19 T cell receptor beta chains below come from one sample, sequenced in a study of blood T cell repertoires in COVID-19. Libraries were prepared by immunoSEQ multiplex PCR; TCRdb keeps only in-frame clonotypes and omits some of them. Of approximately 25,000 clones in the sample, about 81% are singletons; the top ten hold about 2.5%. The sequenced sample was peripheral blood. All receptors derive from a woman aged 70-85 years with COVID-19, enrolled during active disease.

The gene calls are TRBV21-1 and TRBJ2-1; the table's TRBD1 call for D was not verified on the DNA. TRBV21-1 constitutes a pseudogene. This CDR3 has 16 amino acids. The CDR3 DNA reads as TGTGCCAGCAGCAAAGCTAAGGGGCTCTCCTACAATGAGCAGTTCTTC. Protein: CASSKAKGLSYNEQFF.

The genes are TRBV20-1 and TRBJ1-4; 7 bases map to TRBD1. Germline V gene lookup returns CDR1 DFQATT and CDR2 SNEGSKA (reference sequence). The CDR3 loop spans 15 amino acids. Trimming cost V 3 bases and J 3 bases; bases outside gene matches: 7. CDR3 residues: CSASKGARANEKLFF. The CDR3 DNA is TGCAGTGCTAGTAAGGGGGCGAGGGCTAATGAAAAACTGTTTTTT.

The V and J genes are TRBV7-9 and TRBJ1-1; TRBD1 matches 8 bases. The CDR3 loop spans 16 amino acids. Trimming took 1 base from V and 4 from J; bases not matched to a gene: 8. The germline gives CDR1 SEHNR, CDR2 FQNEAQ (reference sequence). The CDR3 region is CASSLDGQGPGTEAFF. The CDR3 nucleotides read TGTGCCAGCAGCTTAGACGGACAGGGACCTGGCACTGAAGCTTTCTTT.

The V and J genes are TRBV6-2 or TRBV6-3 and TRBJ1-6; 7 nucleotides agree with TRBD1. After removal of 7 bases from V and 7 bases from J, the junction contained 16 bases not matched to a gene. From germline, CDR1 is MNHEY and CDR2 SVGEGT. This CDR3 region has 17 residues. CDR3 sequence: CASIPDRVWNINSPLHF. In DNA form, the CDR3 reads TGTGCCAGCATCCCAGACAGGGTGTGGAACATAAATTCACCCCTCCACTTT.

The genes are TRBV27 and TRBJ1-1; 8 nucleotides agree with TRBD1. From germline, CDR1 is MNHEY and CDR2 SMNVEV (reference sequence). The length of the CDR3 is 16 residues. V gave up 4 bases and J gave up 1 base; unmatched junction bases: 8. The CDR3 coding sequence is TGTGCCAGCAGTTCCGGACAGGGCGGCTCGAACACTGAAGCTTTCTTT. The encoded protein is CASSSGQGGSNTEAFF.

This clone was detected only once. The chain is built from TRBV6-6 and TRBJ1-2; D is unclear. Germline CDR1 reads MNHNY; CDR2 reads SVGAGI (reference sequence). The V gene lost 5 bases and the J gene lost 7 bases, with 5 bases spanning the gap. CDR3 length equals 10 residues. CDR3 residues: CASSEVGYTF. CDR3 bases: TGTGCCAGCAGTGAGGTTGGCTACACCTTC.

This clone occurred a few times. The genes are TRBV27 and TRBJ2-5; D is unresolved. The germline V gene encodes CDR1 MNHEY and CDR2 SMNVEV (reference sequence). The CDR3 is made up of 15 amino acids. With 0 bases removed from V and 2 bases from J, the gap between germline ends came to 10 bases. This CDR3 is CASSLSWREQETQYF. The CDR3 region has the DNA TGTGCCAGCAGTTTATCGTGGAGAGAGCAAGAGACCCAGTACTTC.

The chain joins TRBV14 to TRBJ1-6; D gene unclear. V was cut by 5 bases and J by 9 bases, with 14 bases left in between. The CDR3 sequence is 14 residues long. Per the germline V gene, CDR1 is SGHDN and CDR2 is FVKESK. CDR3 bases: TGTGCCAGCAGCTCAAGAACGGAGCGTTCACCCCTCCACTTT. It translates to CASSSRTERSPLHF.

V is TRBV5-4 and J is TRBJ2-1, with 12 bases fitting TRBD2. The CDR3 has 19 amino acids. The V and J ends lost 4 bases and 1 base, in that order; junction bases with no gene match: 12. The germline gives CDR1 SGHNT, CDR2 YYREEE (reference sequence). The CDR3 reads CASSPGASGGALSYNEQFF. In nucleotides, the CDR3 is TGTGCCAGCAGCCCGGGGGCTAGCGGGGGGGCCTTGTCCTACAATGAGCAGTTCTTC.

The gene calls are TRBV6-5 and TRBJ1-1, with 10 bases identical to TRBD1. The V segment lost 1 base and the J segment 6 bases; nucleotides outside the gene matches: 8. Germline V gene sequence: CDR1 MNHEY, CDR2 SVGAGI. CDR3 length equals 16 residues. CDR3: CASSYLTGGAGAEAFF. The CDR3 coding sequence is TGTGCCAGCAGTTACTTGACAGGGGGCGCGGGGGCTGAAGCTTTCTTT.

The V and J genes are TRBV3-1 (or the pseudogene TRBV3-2) and TRBJ2-2; the D gene is possibly TRBD2 (6 bases). V was cut by 4 bases and J by 5 bases, with 14 bases left in between. This CDR3 region has 15 residues. Per the germline V gene, CDR1 is LGHDT and CDR2 is YNNKEL (reference sequence). CDR3 coding DNA: TGTGCCAGCAGCCCCCAGAGGGCGGGGACCGGGGAGCTGTTTTTT. The encoded protein is CASSPQRAGTGELFF.

The genes are TRBV7-9 and TRBJ2-7, with D perhaps matching TRBD2 (6 bases). This CDR3 comprises 19 residues. V lost 1 base, J lost 2 bases, and 24 bases lay in between. CDR1 is SEHNR and CDR2 is FQNEAQ in the germline V gene (reference sequence). The CDR3 nucleotides read TGTGCCAGCAGCTTAGGCCTACCGGGGGTAGTCGGCCCGGCCTACGAGCAGTACGTC. As protein: CASSLGLPGVVGPAYEQYV.

The chain has TRBV6-1 and TRBJ2-1; TRBD2 agrees at 7 bases. Germline values: CDR1 MNHNS, CDR2 SASEGT. CDR3 length: 15 amino acids. J lost 3 bases, V lost 1 base, and 3 bases had no gene match. CDR3 sequence (DNA): TGTGCCAGCAGTGAAGGGCGGACTAGCTACAATGAGCAGTTCTTC. Its translation: CASSEGRTSYNEQFF.

V is TRBV11-2 and J is TRBJ2-7; 7 bases line up with TRBD2. CDR1 and CDR2 (germline): SGHAT, FQNNGV. Germline trimming cut 11 bases from V and 4 bases from J; bases unmatched to any gene: 5. The CDR3 covers 11 residues. The CDR3 spells CARGVLYEQYV. DNA of the CDR3: TGTGCCCGGGGGGTCCTGTACGAGCAGTACGTC.

The chain carries TRBV5-1 and TRBJ1-1, with a tentative D call TRBD1 (5 bases). Trimming pared 7 bases from V and 1 base from J, leaving 11 bases between. CDR3 length: 13 residues. Germline CDR1 is SGHRS and CDR2 is YFSETQ. The CDR3 DNA reads TGCGCCAGCTCAATGGGGCAGAACACTGAAGCTTTCTTT. It specifies CASSMGQNTEAFF. The full variable domain, with the rest looked up from reference TRBV5-1 and TRBJ1-1, is KAGVTQTPRYLIKTRGQQVTLSCSPISGHRSVSWYQQTPGQGLQFLFEYFSETQRNKGNFPGRFSGRQFSNSRSEMNVSTLELGDSALYLCASSMGQNTEAFFGQGTRLTVV.

In its sample, this clone was seen a few times. V and J are TRBV29-1 and TRBJ2-7; TRBD1 agrees at 8 bases. The CDR3 spans 14 residues. Germline lookup yields CDR1 SQVTM and CDR2 ANQGSEA. J lost 6 bases, V lost 6 bases, and 13 bases had no gene match. Written as DNA, the CDR3 is TGCAGCGTAGGAGGCGGGCAGGGGGCATTCGAGCAGTACTTC. This translates into CSVGGGQGAFEQYF.

V gene TRBV5-1 combines with J gene TRBJ2-1, with a weak D call TRBD1 (5 bases). This CDR3 contains 13 residues. Trimming left V 5 bases short and J 4 bases short, with 10 bases between. Germline CDR1 and CDR2: SGHRS and YFSETQ. The CDR3 is CASRADIYNEQFF. CDR3 bases: TGCGCCAGCAGGGCGGACATTTACAATGAGCAGTTCTTC.

This chain joins TRBV10-3 and TRBJ1-4; D is ambiguous. From germline, CDR1 is ENHRY and CDR2 SYGVKD. There are 14 residues in the CDR3. Trimming cost V 3 bases and J 8 bases, with 13 bases left between them. CDR3 DNA sequence: TGTGCCATCAGTGAAGGAGGGTCGGGAGAAAAACTGTTTTTT. Its translation: CAISEGGSGEKLFF.

The rearrangement uses TRBV9 and TRBJ2-1; 15 nucleotides line up with TRBD2. V trimming: 5 bases; J trimming: 7 bases; junction bases outside the gene matches: 13. The germline V gene has CDR1 SGDLS and CDR2 YYNGEE. The CDR3 covers 18 residues. Here the CDR3 DNA reads TGTGCCAGCAGTCGTGGACTAGCGGGAGGGCCGGTGTATAATGAGCAGTTCTTC. Residues: CASSRGLAGGPVYNEQFF.